This T cell receptor (beta chain) was observed in a study of blood T cell repertoires in COVID-19. Study in general: The United States, Italy and Spain provided the acute and convalescent COVID-19 samples. T cells, B-cell-depleted T cells, or PBMCs supplied cDNA or gDNA.

The CDR3 loop spans 14 amino acids. Germline CDR1 SGHTS, CDR2 YDEGEE. V lost 3 bases, J lost 5 bases, and 3 bases stayed unmatched. This clone was observed a handful of times. Methods used by the authors: Reference gene primer amplification yielded estimated nucleated cell counts. The repertoire was sequenced with immunoSEQ multiplex PCR; TCRdb's copy has only in-frame clones and lacks some. V and J calls plus clone size are reproduced from that table; the DNA served to infer D and trimming. The sample lists about 200,000 clones; around 90% were seen once. Material: peripheral blood. The receptor was isolated from a middle-aged man with acute or convalescent COVID-19. The V gene is TRBV5-8, the J gene TRBJ1-4, with TRBD1 identical over 8 bases. CDR3 nucleotides: TGTGCCAGCAGCTACCGGGACAGGAATGAAAAACTGTTTTTT. Its translation is CASSYRDRNEKLFF.